The source of this T cell receptor beta chain is a study of blood T cell repertoires in COVID-19. Clinical history as reported by participants underpinned cohort assignment. TCRdb keeps only in-frame clones here, not all; method: immunoSEQ multiplex PCR. The data contain approximately 200,000 clones, 80% to 90% of them singletons. In this sample, this clone turned up a few times. The CDR3 covers 16 residues. CDR1 is SGHTA, CDR2 FQGNSA, per germline. Losses at the gene ends were 2 bases for V and 2 bases for J; bases not matched to a gene: 6. This clonotype originated in a man aged 40-49 years who had recovered from COVID-19. The V and J genes are TRBV7-2 and TRBJ2-3; 8 bases match TRBD2. The sequencing sample was made of PBMCs or T cells enriched from blood (not recorded which). The CDR3 sequence is CASSLPPSGYTDTQYF. The CDR3 coding sequence is TGTGCCAGCAGCTTACCACCTAGCGGGTACACAGATACGCAGTATTTT.